This record looks at one T cell receptor (beta chain) sequence and its context. These data come from a study of control samples from healthy donors and cancer patients. The protocol was immunoSEQ multiplex PCR, while the TCRdb copy is restricted to in-frame clones and leaves out a portion. The sample contains 95,000 to 150,000 clones, approximately 87% of which appear only once. Germline V CDR1 and CDR2: SGHVS, FQNEAQ. The V segment lost 1 base and the J segment 4 bases; nucleotides outside the gene matches: 2. The CDR3 is made up of 15 amino acids. The specimen sequenced was blood. The chain combines TRBV7-8 with TRBJ2-3, with 10 bases lining up with TRBD2. The TCR originated in a man aged 25-45 years in good health. For the CDR3, the DNA is TGTGCCAGCAGCTTAGGAGCGGGGGGGGCAGATACGCAGTATTTT. Translation gives CASSLGAGGADTQYF.